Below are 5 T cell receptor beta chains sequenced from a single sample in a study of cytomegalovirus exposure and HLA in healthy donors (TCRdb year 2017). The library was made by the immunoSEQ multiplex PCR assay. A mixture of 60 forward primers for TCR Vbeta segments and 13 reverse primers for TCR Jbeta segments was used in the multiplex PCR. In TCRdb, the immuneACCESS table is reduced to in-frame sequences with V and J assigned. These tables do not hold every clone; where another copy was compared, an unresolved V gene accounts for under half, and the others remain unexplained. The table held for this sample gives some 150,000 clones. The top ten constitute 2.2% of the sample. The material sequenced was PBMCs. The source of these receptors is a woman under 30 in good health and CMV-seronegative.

CDR3 protein: CASSPRGYEAFF. For the CDR3, the DNA is TGTGCCAGCAGCCCAAGGGGCTATGAAGCTTTCTTT. The chain recombines TRBV7-6 with TRBJ1-1; D is possibly TRBD1 (5 bases). This CDR3 region has 12 residues. The germline CDR1 and CDR2 sequences are SGHVS and FNYEAQ. V shed 5 bases and J shed 7 bases, with 11 bases lying between them.

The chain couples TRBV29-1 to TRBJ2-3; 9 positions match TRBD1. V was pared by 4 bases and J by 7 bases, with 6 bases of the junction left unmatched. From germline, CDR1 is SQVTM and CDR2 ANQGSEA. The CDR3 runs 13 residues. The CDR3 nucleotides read TGCAGCGTTGTGGGACAGGGAGGGAATACGCAGTATTTT. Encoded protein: CSVVGQGGNTQYF.

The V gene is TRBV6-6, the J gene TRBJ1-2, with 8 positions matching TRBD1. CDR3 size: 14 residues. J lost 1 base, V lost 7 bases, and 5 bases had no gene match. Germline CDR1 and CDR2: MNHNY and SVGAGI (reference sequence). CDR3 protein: CASILGQGNYGYTF. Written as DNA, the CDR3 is TGTGCCAGCATCCTCGGACAGGGTAACTATGGCTACACCTTC.

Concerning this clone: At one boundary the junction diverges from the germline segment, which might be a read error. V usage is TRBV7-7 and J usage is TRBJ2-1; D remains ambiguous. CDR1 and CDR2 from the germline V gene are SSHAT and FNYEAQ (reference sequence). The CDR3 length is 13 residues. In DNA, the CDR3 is TGTGCTAGCAGCTTAGATTCTAACAATGAGCAGTTCTTC. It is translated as CASSLDSNNEQFF.

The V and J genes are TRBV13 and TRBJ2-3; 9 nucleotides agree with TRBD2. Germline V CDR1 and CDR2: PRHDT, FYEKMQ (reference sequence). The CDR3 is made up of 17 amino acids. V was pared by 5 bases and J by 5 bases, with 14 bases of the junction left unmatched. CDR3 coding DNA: TGTGCCAGCAGCCACATCGTTCTAGCGGGGCTCGGAGATACGCAGTATTTT. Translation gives CASSHIVLAGLGDTQYF.